Listed here are 27 T cell receptor beta chains from one sample, sequenced in a study of T cell responses to AZD1222 COVID-19 vaccine. Assay: immunoSEQ multiplex PCR; the TCRdb copy retains only in-frame clones and omits some. The table includes about 66,000 clones, approximately 84% detected once. Here the sequenced sample was peripheral blood, taken on day 0 of AZD1222 vaccination. The receptors come from an adult in good health.

This clone was counted a single time. This chain connects TRBV3-1 (or the pseudogene TRBV3-2) to TRBJ2-1; D not resolved. This CDR3 has 11 amino acids. With 10 bases removed from V and 8 bases from J, the gap between germline ends came to 12 bases. Germline CDR1 reads LGHDT; CDR2 reads YNNKEL (reference sequence). The CDR3 here is CATKFIDEQFF. The DNA of the CDR3 is TGTGCCACCAAGTTCATCGATGAGCAGTTCTTC.

The V and J genes are TRBV29-1 and TRBJ2-3; 12 bases line up with TRBD2. The CDR3 is 15 amino acids. Trimming removed 3 bases from V and 2 bases from J; junction bases left unmatched: 3. From germline, CDR1 is SQVTM and CDR2 ANQGSEA. CDR3 sequence (DNA): TGCAGCGTTGAGACTAGCGGGGGAGACACAGATACGCAGTATTTT. This sequence encodes CSVETSGGDTDTQYF.

This rearrangement joins TRBV7-2 to TRBJ2-7; D possibly matches TRBD1 or TRBD2 (7 bases each). Germline V lookup: CDR1 SGHTA, CDR2 FQGNSA. The CDR3 is made up of 13 amino acids. V lost 2 bases and J 4 bases, leaving 9 bases between the germline ends. The CDR3 DNA reads as TGTGCCAGCAGCTTACAGGGGGGGTACGAGCAGTACTTC. It encodes CASSLQGGYEQYF.

The V call is TRBV6-7, the J call TRBJ1-1; 10 nucleotides agree with TRBD1. TRBV6-7 is designated an ORF whose function remains uncertain. This CDR3 comprises 14 residues. The junction had 6 bases not matched to a gene; V was cut back by 10 bases and J by 1 base. DNA of the CDR3: TGTGCCATCGGACAGGGGGATAAGAACACTGAAGCTTTCTTT. Translation: CAIGQGDKNTEAFF.

This clone appeared once. CDR3 in DNA: TGTGCCAGCAGCGTTGTCGGGACAGGGGACACCGGGGAGCTGTTTTTT. Translating it yields CASSVVGTGDTGELFF. This rearrangement joins TRBV9 to TRBJ2-2; the match to TRBD1 covers 10 bases. The CDR3 has 16 amino acids. CDR1 and CDR2 (germline): SGDLS, YYNGEE. J was trimmed by 3 bases and V by 2 bases; bases with no gene match: 4. Supplemented by reference TRBV9 and TRBJ2-2, the full variable domain reads DSGVTQTPKHLITATGQRVTLRCSPRSGDLSVYWYQQSLDQGLQFLIQYYNGEERAKGNILERFSAQQFPDLHSELNLSSLELGDSALYFCASSVVGTGDTGELFFGEGSRLTVL.

The rearrangement joins TRBV18 to TRBJ2-3, with D unclear. The length of the CDR3 is 13 residues. Trimming pared 6 bases from V and 1 base from J, leaving 8 bases between. Germline CDR1 and CDR2: KGHSH and LQKENI. The CDR3 DNA sequence: TGTGCCAGCTCGCGGACCCGCACAGATACGCAGTATTTT. It is translated as CASSRTRTDTQYF.

The gene calls are TRBV10-1 and TRBJ2-2, with 8 bases identical to TRBD1. The CDR3 sequence is 14 residues long. Germline CDR1 reads WNHNN; CDR2 reads SYGVQD (reference sequence). Trimming at V came to 2 bases and at J to 7 bases, leaving 3 bases not matched to a gene. CDR3 region: CASSEAGGSGELFF. Written as DNA, the CDR3 is TGCGCCAGCAGTGAGGCAGGGGGCAGCGGGGAGCTGTTTTTT.

The rearrangement joins TRBV6-5 to TRBJ1-1; tentative D call: TRBD1 (5 bases). The V gene's germline CDR1 is MNHEY and CDR2 SVGAGI. V was trimmed by 2 bases and J by 11 bases, leaving 24 bases between them. This CDR3 spans 16 amino acids. The CDR3 DNA reads as TGTGCCAGCAGTTACAGATCTGGGCAGGGCCTTCAAGGGGCTTTCTTT. This gives the protein CASSYRSGQGLQGAFF.

CDR3 region: CASSIGSGSPHNEQFF. The CDR3 region has the DNA TGTGCCAGTAGTATTGGGAGCGGGAGCCCCCACAATGAGCAGTTCTTC. V gene TRBV19 combines with J gene TRBJ2-1; 8 nucleotides align to TRBD2. The germline V gene encodes CDR1 LNHDA and CDR2 SQIVND (reference sequence). The CDR3 has 16 amino acids. V lost 3 bases and J lost 5; bases outside the gene matches: 9.

The gene calls are TRBV6-5 and TRBJ2-2; possible D gene TRBD2, 6 bases. V lost 7 bases and J 3 bases, leaving 15 bases between the germline ends. This CDR3 spans 15 amino acids. The germline V gene encodes CDR1 MNHEY and CDR2 SVGAGI. The CDR3 bases are TGTGCCAGCACGACCGGGACGGGAGACACCGGGGAGCTGTTTTTT. Its translation is CASTTGTGDTGELFF.

This clone occurred once. The chain couples TRBV4-1 to TRBJ2-7; D not resolved. This CDR3 comprises 15 residues. V lost 0 bases to trimming and J lost 0 bases, with 9 bases between them. CDR1 and CDR2 (germline): MGHRA, YSYEKL. CDR3 nucleotides: TGCGCCAGCAGCCAAGAAATGACATCCTCCTACGAGCAGTACTTC. This sequence encodes CASSQEMTSSYEQYF.

The rearrangement joins TRBV27 to TRBJ2-7; possibly TRBD2 for D (5 bases). The V end lost 2 bases, the J end lost 3 bases, and 11 bases lay between the germline ends. This CDR3 is 14 amino acids long. CDR1 and CDR2 from the germline V gene are MNHEY and SMNVEV (reference sequence). The DNA for the CDR3 is TGTGCCAGCAGTTTAAACACCGGGATCTACGAGCAGTACTTC. This translates into CASSLNTGIYEQYF.

The chain is built from TRBV7-6 and TRBJ2-7, with D maybe TRBD2 (5 bases). This CDR3 is built from 16 residues. The V end lost 5 bases, the J end lost 0 bases, and 17 bases lay between the germline ends. Germline V lookup: CDR1 SGHVS, CDR2 FNYEAQ. This CDR3 reads CASSPRGRVFSYEQYF. CDR3 nucleotide sequence: TGTGCCAGCAGCCCCCGTGGGCGGGTATTCTCCTACGAGCAGTACTTC.

To note about this clone: Other nucleotide sequences from this sample produce the same CDR3. The V and J genes are TRBV18 and TRBJ2-6; D not certain. Trimming stripped 0 bases from V and 1 base from J, with 4 bases between. CDR1 and CDR2 (germline): KGHSH, LQKENI. There are 15 residues in the CDR3. The CDR3 spells CASSPPRSGANVLTF. CDR3 nucleotide sequence: TGTGCCAGCTCACCACCGCGATCTGGGGCCAACGTCCTGACTTTC.

The rearrangement links TRBV4-1 to TRBJ1-5; unclear D gene. Germline loops: CDR1 MGHRA, CDR2 YSYEKL. The germline V and J ends were trimmed by 1 base and 7 bases, with 17 bases remaining between them. CDR3 length: 16 residues. CDR3 region: CASSQARGEGRQPQHF. The CDR3 DNA reads as TGCGCCAGCAGCCAAGCCCGGGGTGAGGGCCGGCAGCCCCAGCATTTT.

The chain is built from TRBV11-3 and TRBJ2-1; D remains ambiguous. Trimming stripped 1 base from V and 9 bases from J, with 13 bases between. The germline V gene encodes CDR1 SGHNT and CDR2 YENEEA. This CDR3 has 14 amino acids. The DNA for the CDR3 is TGTGCCAGCAGCTTAGGCCTCCTCGACACTGAGCAGTTCTTC. It yields the protein CASSLGLLDTEQFF.

The rearrangement joins TRBV27 to TRBJ2-7, with D perhaps given as TRBD1 or TRBD2 (5 bases each). The CDR3 runs to 11 residues. V lost 8 bases to trimming and J lost 2 bases, with 7 bases between them. Germline V gives CDR1 MNHEY, CDR2 SMNVEV (reference sequence). The CDR3 is CASGTAYEQYF. CDR3 nucleotides: TGTGCCAGCGGGACCGCCTACGAGCAGTACTTC.

CDR3 region: CASSPWYTPQETQYF. CDR3 nucleotide sequence: TGTGCCAGCTCACCATGGTACACGCCACAAGAGACCCAGTACTTC. The chain carries TRBV18 and TRBJ2-5, with unresolved D. The CDR3 has 15 residues. Germline loops: CDR1 KGHSH, CDR2 LQKENI. Trimming stripped 2 bases from V and 2 bases from J, with 12 bases between.

CDR3 nucleotide sequence: TGTGCCAGCAGCTTAAGTGGGTCAGTCGGGACTGAAGCTTTCTTT. It translates to CASSLSGSVGTEAFF. This rearrangement joins TRBV7-9 to TRBJ1-1; no definite D call. Per germline, CDR1 SEHNR and CDR2 FQNEAQ (reference sequence). This CDR3 is 15 amino acids long. The V end was cut by 2 bases, the J end by 5 bases, with 15 bases between.

V is TRBV5-4 and J is TRBJ2-1; TRBD2 agrees at 8 bases. Looked up from germline, CDR1 is SGHNT and CDR2 is YYREEE (reference sequence). The CDR3 consists of 16 residues. V was clipped by 0 bases and J by 9 bases; unmatched bases: 11. The CDR3, as DNA: TGTGCCAGCAGCTTGGGCGGGAGGATTCTTTATAGTGAGCAGTTCTTC. Its protein is CASSLGGRILYSEQFF.

The chain employs TRBV12-3 or TRBV12-4 and TRBJ1-2; D possibly corresponds to TRBD1 (5 bases). The CDR3 length is 13 residues. V dropped 2 bases and J dropped 5 bases, with 9 bases sitting between them. The CDR3 coding sequence is TGTGCCAGCAGTTTACGGGACCATTATGGCTACACCTTC. Its translation is CASSLRDHYGYTF.

This chain connects TRBV5-1 to TRBJ2-7, with D possibly being TRBD2 (7 bases). Trimming removed 4 bases at V and 2 bases at J, with 13 bases between. This CDR3 is built from 14 residues. The V gene's germline CDR1 is SGHRS and CDR2 YFSETQ. The CDR3 nucleotides read TGCGCCAGCAGCCCCGACGGGGGGCCCTACGAGCAGTACTTC. It codes for CASSPDGGPYEQYF.

The chain uses TRBV7-8 and TRBJ2-7, with D perhaps matching TRBD1 or TRBD2 (6 bases each). The CDR3 has 14 residues. The germline V and J ends were trimmed by 5 bases and 3 bases, with 14 bases remaining between them. From germline, CDR1 is SGHVS and CDR2 FQNEAQ. CDR3 region: CASSRDRRDYEQYF. The CDR3 nucleotides read TGTGCCAGCAGCCGAGACAGGAGGGACTACGAGCAGTACTTC.

V usage is TRBV11-3 and J usage is TRBJ1-2; D call uncertain. The V and J ends lost 1 base and 2 bases respectively, with 8 bases between them. This CDR3 comprises 14 residues. CDR1 and CDR2 (germline): SGHNT, YENEEA. The CDR3 loop is CASSLGGNNYGYTF. In nucleotides, the CDR3 is TGTGCCAGCAGCTTAGGCGGCAACAACTATGGCTACACCTTC.

The V gene is TRBV28, the J gene TRBJ1-2; no clear D gene. The CDR3 extends over 11 amino acids. The germline V gene has CDR1 MDHEN and CDR2 SYDVKM. V lost 4 bases and J lost 6, with 6 bases in between. This CDR3 reads CASSWANGYTF. CDR3 nucleotides: TGTGCCAGCAGTTGGGCTAATGGCTACACCTTC.

The chain has TRBV6-2 or TRBV6-3 and TRBJ2-1; TRBD2 matches 7 bases. The CDR3 length is 15 residues. Germline V gene sequence: CDR1 MNHEY, CDR2 SVGEGT. With V trimmed by 0 bases and J by 3 bases, 2 bases remained unmatched. The CDR3 DNA reads TGTGCCAGCAGTTACTCGCGGGACTACTACAATGAGCAGTTCTTC. It codes for CASSYSRDYYNEQFF.

The chain has TRBV30 and TRBJ2-5, with D possibly matching TRBD1 (6 bases). Per the germline V gene, CDR1 is GTSNPN and CDR2 is SVGIG (reference sequence). V lost 7 bases and J lost 5, with 14 bases in between. This CDR3 region has 12 residues. The CDR3 DNA reads as TGTGCCTCCACAGGGTTCGTGGAGACCCAGTACTTC. Its translation is CASTGFVETQYF. Full variable domain (missing parts from reference TRBV30 and TRBJ2-5): SQTIHQWPATLVQPVGSPLSLECTVEGTSNPNLYWYRQAAGRGLQLLFYSVGIGQISSEVPQNLSASRPQDRQFILSSKKLLLSDSGFYLCASTGFVETQYFGPGTRLLVL.